Below, 17 T cell receptor beta chains from the same sample are listed, as sequenced in a study of blood T cell repertoires in COVID-19. This table comes from immunoSEQ multiplex PCR, and its TCRdb copy is limited to in-frame clones, with some not included. The profile shows more than 300,000 clones, about 88% of them singletons. Sequencing was done on a sample of PBMCs or T cells enriched from blood (not recorded which). The receptors here all came from a woman between 18 and 30 years old who had recovered from COVID-19.

This rearrangement joins TRBV19 to TRBJ2-7; 8 nucleotides match TRBD1. The CDR3 loop spans 15 amino acids. V lost 2 bases, J lost 3 bases, and 6 bases stayed unmatched. Per germline, CDR1 LNHDA and CDR2 SQIVND (reference sequence). In DNA, the CDR3 is TGTGCCAGTAGTATAAAGGCAGGGGGCCTCTACGAGCAGTACTTC. Translating it yields CASSIKAGGLYEQYF.

V usage is TRBV11-2 and J usage is TRBJ2-1; 7 positions match TRBD1. V gave up 2 bases and J gave up 10 bases; unmatched junction bases: 14. Germline V gene data show CDR1 as SGHAT and CDR2 as FQNNGV. The CDR3 loop spans 16 amino acids. CDR3 residues: CASSLSEGQSWIEQFF. The CDR3 coding sequence is TGTGCCAGCAGCTTAAGTGAGGGACAGAGTTGGATCGAGCAGTTCTTC.

Only one count was recorded for this clone. The V gene is TRBV10-1, the J gene TRBJ1-3; 8 bases are a match to TRBD1. The ends lost 2 bases at V and 2 bases at J; junction bases unmatched: 8. The CDR3 sequence is 17 residues long. CDR1 and CDR2 (germline): WNHNN, SYGVQD (reference sequence). CDR3 in amino acids: CASSERDRHSAGNTIYF. DNA of the CDR3: TGCGCCAGCAGTGAGAGGGACAGGCACAGTGCTGGAAACACCATATATTTT.

The chain employs TRBV6-5 and TRBJ1-1; 7 bases are shared with TRBD1. The germline CDR1 and CDR2 sequences are MNHEY and SVGAGI. The CDR3 is made up of 14 amino acids. After removal of 8 bases from V and 0 bases from J, the junction contained 6 bases not matched to a gene. The CDR3 loop is CASQGQTLNTEAFF. Here the CDR3 DNA reads TGTGCCAGCCAGGGACAGACATTGAACACTGAAGCTTTCTTT.

The chain carries TRBV12-1 and TRBJ1-1. TRBV12-1 is tagged as a pseudogene. This CDR3 comprises 13 residues. The CDR3 DNA reads as TGTGCCAGCACCGCTTGGAGGAACACTGAAGCTTTCTTT. Encoded protein: CASTAWRNTEAFF.

The sample holds one count of this clone. The chain combines TRBV6-5 with TRBJ1-5, with 7 bases identical to TRBD1. CDR3 length: 15 amino acids. The germline CDR1 and CDR2 sequences are MNHEY and SVGAGI. V trimming: 10 bases; J trimming: 6 bases; junction bases outside the gene matches: 15. The CDR3, as DNA: TGTGCCACCCGTGCTGGCGGGGCAGGGGGTCAGCCCCAGCATTTT. Translation gives CATRAGGAGGQPQHF.

The chain combines TRBV29-1 with TRBJ2-7; TRBD1 agrees at 8 bases. Germline CDR1 is SQVTM and CDR2 is ANQGSEA. There are 14 residues in the CDR3. V shed 7 bases, J shed 4 bases, and the junction held 12 bases outside the gene matches. This CDR3 reads CSASAGTGRYEQYF. CDR3 nucleotides: TGCAGCGCCTCCGCCGGGACAGGTCGTTACGAGCAGTACTTC.

The chain couples TRBV28 to TRBJ1-5; a weak D match, TRBD1 (6 bases). Germline V CDR1 and CDR2: MDHEN, SYDVKM. The CDR3 has 12 residues. Trimming took 8 bases from V and 3 from J, leaving 8 bases between them. The CDR3, as DNA: TGTGCCAGCGGACAGATCAATCAGCCCCAGCATTTT. Its protein is CASGQINQPQHF. Filled out from reference TRBV28 and TRBJ1-5, the complete variable domain reads DVKVTQSSRYLVKRTGEKVFLECVQDMDHENMFWYRQDPGLGLRLIYFSYDVKMKEKGDIPEGYSVSREKKERFSLILESASTNQTSMYLCASGQINQPQHFGDGTRLSIL.

The gene calls are TRBV6-1 and TRBJ1-1; D is unresolved. The germline V gene encodes CDR1 MNHNS and CDR2 SASEGT. The V end was cut by 8 bases, the J end by 1 base, with 8 bases between. The CDR3 loop spans 12 amino acids. The CDR3 sequence: CASLGTNTEAFF. In nucleotides, the CDR3 is TGTGCCAGCCTGGGCACGAACACTGAAGCTTTCTTT.

This sequence joins TRBV7-2 and TRBJ2-1; TRBD1 is a possible D gene (6 bases). This CDR3 is built from 15 residues. V was cut by 5 bases and J by 0 bases, with 11 bases left in between. CDR1 is SGHTA, CDR2 FQGNSA, per germline. CDR3 in DNA: TGTGCCAGCAGCGGACAGAAGAGCTCCTACAATGAGCAGTTCTTC. Translation gives CASSGQKSSYNEQFF.

V usage is TRBV18 and J usage is TRBJ1-4; the D gene is possibly TRBD1 (5 bases). The V end was cut by 5 bases, the J end by 5 bases, with 15 bases between. Germline CDR1 KGHSH, CDR2 LQKENI. The CDR3 covers 15 residues. In DNA, the CDR3 is TGTGCCAGCTCATCATGGACGGGGGGAAATGAAAAACTGTTTTTT. Its translation: CASSSWTGGNEKLFF.

The J gene is TRBJ2-6, the V gene TRBV3-1 (or the pseudogene TRBV3-2); weak D call: TRBD2 (5 bases). V shed 7 bases and J shed 0 bases, with 10 bases lying between them. CDR3 length equals 15 residues. Germline values: CDR1 LGHDT, CDR2 YNNKEL (reference sequence). CDR3 region: CASTPRDSGANVLTF. As DNA, the CDR3 is TGTGCCAGCACCCCACGGGACTCTGGGGCCAACGTCCTGACTTTC.

J is TRBJ2-1 and V is TRBV14; TRBD2 matches 14 bases. J was trimmed by 4 bases and V by 2 bases; bases with no gene match: 4. CDR1 and CDR2 from the germline V gene are SGHDN and FVKESK. The CDR3 runs 17 residues. CDR3 sequence reads: CASSQLRTSGGYNEQFF. The CDR3 DNA reads TGTGCCAGCAGCCAACTGAGGACTAGCGGGGGGTACAATGAGCAGTTCTTC.

J is TRBJ2-3 and V is TRBV9; 7 bases are shared with TRBD1. The V gene's germline CDR1 is SGDLS and CDR2 YYNGEE. This CDR3 is 17 amino acids long. Trimming at V came to 0 bases and at J to 1 base, leaving 8 bases not matched to a gene. This chain's CDR3 is CASSVGSTGLRTDTQYF. The CDR3, as DNA: TGTGCCAGCAGCGTAGGCTCGACAGGGCTCCGCACAGATACGCAGTATTTT. Supplemented by reference TRBV9 and TRBJ2-3, the full variable domain reads DSGVTQTPKHLITATGQRVTLRCSPRSGDLSVYWYQQSLDQGLQFLIQYYNGEERAKGNILERFSAQQFPDLHSELNLSSLELGDSALYFCASSVGSTGLRTDTQYFGPGTRLTVL.

The CDR3 nucleotides are TGCGCCAGCAGCTTCGTGACAGGGAGTTACGAGCAGTACTTC. Its protein product is CASSFVTGSYEQYF. The rearrangement uses TRBV5-1 and TRBJ2-7; 7 bases are a match to TRBD1. The germline V gene has CDR1 SGHRS and CDR2 YFSETQ. Losses at the gene ends were 2 bases for V and 4 bases for J; bases not matched to a gene: 6. This CDR3 spans 14 amino acids.

This clone has only one observation. The chain carries TRBV7-9 and TRBJ1-1; 7 bases line up with TRBD1. The CDR3 runs 15 residues. The junction had 9 bases not matched to a gene; V was cut back by 7 bases and J by 1 base. CDR1 and CDR2 from the germline V gene are SEHNR and FQNEAQ (reference sequence). CDR3 sequence: CASTAETGKNTEAFF. Here the CDR3 DNA reads TGTGCCAGCACCGCCGAGACAGGGAAGAACACTGAAGCTTTCTTT.

The rearrangement links TRBV4-3 to TRBJ2-7; TRBD1 is a possible D gene (5 bases). Germline V gene data show CDR1 as LGHNA and CDR2 as YSLEER. The length of the CDR3 is 17 residues. V dropped 0 bases and J dropped 1 base, with 16 bases sitting between them. CDR3 residues: CASSQDVAGAGSYEQYF. For the CDR3, the DNA is TGCGCCAGCAGCCAAGATGTCGCAGGCGCAGGGTCCTACGAGCAGTACTTC.